Below, 27 T cell receptor beta chains from the same sample are listed, as sequenced in a study of blood T cell repertoires in COVID-19. Sequencing used immunoSEQ multiplex PCR; TCRdb keeps in-frame clones, though not all of them. This table has some 250,000 clones, around 86% appearing once. Material: peripheral blood. Source of these receptors: an older woman with COVID-19, enrolled during active disease.

This clone has a handful of counts. This specimen includes other DNA sequences encoding the same CDR3. The gene calls are TRBV5-4 and TRBJ2-7; D unresolved. The germline gives CDR1 SGHNT, CDR2 YYREEE (reference sequence). The CDR3 is made up of 13 amino acids. V dropped 0 bases and J dropped 2 bases, with 6 bases sitting between them. CDR3 amino acids: CASSLAGPYEQYF. As DNA, the CDR3 is TGTGCCAGCAGCTTGGCAGGCCCCTACGAGCAGTACTTC. Full variable domain (rest looked up from reference TRBV5-4 and TRBJ2-7): ETGVTQSPTHLIKTRGQQVTLRCSSQSGHNTVSWYQQALGQGPQFIFQYYREEENGRGNFPPRFSGLQFPNYSSELNVNALELDDSALYLCASSLAGPYEQYFGPGTRLTVT.

The chain joins TRBV7-9 to TRBJ2-1, with TRBD2 as a possible D gene (6 bases). This CDR3 comprises 17 residues. Germline CDR1 reads SEHNR; CDR2 reads FQNEAQ (reference sequence). The V end lost 1 base, the J end lost 4 bases, and 17 bases lay between the germline ends. CDR3 nucleotide sequence: TGTGCCAGCAGCTTAGTCGGGGACTCCCCCGGGTACAATGAGCAGTTCTTC. Encoded protein: CASSLVGDSPGYNEQFF.

This clone has more than one count but fewer than ten. This chain joins TRBV5-1 and TRBJ2-3; D perhaps matches TRBD1 (5 bases). Germline values: CDR1 SGHRS, CDR2 YFSETQ. Trimming took 6 bases from V and 4 from J, leaving 21 bases between them. The CDR3 has 16 amino acids. This CDR3 reads CASTRDLQPGADTQYF. In DNA form, the CDR3 reads TGCGCCAGCACCAGGGATCTACAGCCAGGCGCAGATACGCAGTATTTT.

V usage is TRBV7-2 and J usage is TRBJ2-3; D might be TRBD2 (5 bases). Germline CDR1 is SGHTA and CDR2 is FQGNSA. The CDR3 consists of 15 residues. The V and J ends lost 5 bases and 2 bases respectively, with 14 bases between them. CDR3 protein: CASSPAGISTDTQYF. The CDR3 DNA is TGTGCCAGCAGCCCAGCCGGGATCTCCACAGATACGCAGTATTTT. Full variable domain (rest looked up from reference TRBV7-2 and TRBJ2-3): GAGVSQSPSNKVTEKGKDVELRCDPISGHTALYWYRQSLGQGLEFLIYFQGNSAPDKSGLPSDRFSAERTGGSVSTLTIQRTQQEDSAVYLCASSPAGISTDTQYFGPGTRLTVL.

The chain uses TRBV28 and TRBJ2-7; D ambiguous. Germline V gives CDR1 MDHEN, CDR2 SYDVKM. V was clipped by 3 bases and J by 2 bases, with 8 bases between them. This CDR3 comprises 13 residues. The CDR3 loop is CASSFQAPYEQYF. The DNA for the CDR3 is TGTGCCAGCAGTTTCCAGGCCCCCTACGAGCAGTACTTC.

A few counts support this clone. The gene calls are TRBV5-4 and TRBJ2-2; TRBD1 agrees at 9 bases. This CDR3 region has 16 residues. After removal of 4 bases from V and 3 bases from J, the junction contained 7 bases not matched to a gene. The germline V gene encodes CDR1 SGHNT and CDR2 YYREEE (reference sequence). The CDR3 nucleotides are TGTGCCAGCAGCGCGGAGGACAGGGGCGACACCGGGGAGCTGTTTTTT. The encoded protein is CASSAEDRGDTGELFF.

V gene TRBV5-4 combines with J gene TRBJ1-3; 7 bases align to TRBD1. V was pared by 2 bases and J by 0 bases, with 2 bases of the junction left unmatched. The CDR3 has 15 residues. Per the germline V gene, CDR1 is SGHNT and CDR2 is YYREEE (reference sequence). The CDR3 loop reads CASSLGGLSGNTIYF. In DNA, the CDR3 is TGTGCCAGCAGCTTAGGGGGCCTCTCTGGAAACACCATATATTTT.

The chain uses TRBV7-8 and TRBJ2-5, with 9 positions matching TRBD2. This CDR3 is 13 amino acids long. Unmatched junction bases numbered 5, after V lost 8 bases and J lost 4 bases. From germline, CDR1 is SGHVS and CDR2 FQNEAQ. The CDR3 region is CASRRGLAETQYF. CDR3 nucleotides: TGTGCCAGCCGCCGGGGACTAGCAGAGACCCAGTACTTC.

The table lists this clone with a few counts. The genes are TRBV6-2 or TRBV6-3 and TRBJ1-1; tentative D call: TRBD1 (5 bases). Between the trimmed V and J ends, which lost 5 bases and 7 bases, there was a span of 11 bases. In germline, CDR1 is MNHEY, CDR2 SVGEGT. The CDR3 extends over 12 amino acids. The CDR3 sequence: CASSRGTIEAFF. The CDR3 coding sequence is TGTGCCAGCAGTCGCGGGACGATTGAAGCTTTCTTT.

The rearrangement uses TRBV11-1 and TRBJ1-3, with D tentatively TRBD1 (6 bases). V lost 5 bases and J lost 2, with 16 bases in between. Germline V lookup: CDR1 SGHAT, CDR2 FQDESV (reference sequence). This CDR3 is 16 amino acids long. CDR3 sequence reads: CASSIFSQGTGNTIYF. CDR3 bases: TGTGCCAGCAGCATCTTCTCCCAGGGGACTGGAAACACCATATATTTT. Together with reference TRBV11-1 and TRBJ1-3, the CDR3 gives the full variable domain: EAEVAQSPRYKITEKSQAVAFWCDPISGHATLYWYRQILGQGPELLVQFQDESVVDDSQLPKDRFSAERLKGVDSTLKIQPAELGDSAMYLCASSIFSQGTGNTIYFGEGSWLTVV.

This rearrangement joins TRBV18 to TRBJ2-1; TRBD1 aligns across 10 bases. Trimming removed 5 bases from V and 2 bases from J; junction bases left unmatched: 6. The CDR3 spans 16 residues. The V gene's germline CDR1 is KGHSH and CDR2 LQKENI. The CDR3: CASSIGQGGTYNEQFF. The CDR3, as DNA: TGTGCCAGCTCAATCGGACAGGGGGGAACCTACAATGAGCAGTTCTTC.

This clone was counted a few times. This chain connects TRBV7-8 to TRBJ2-6, with D unclear. The CDR3 runs 18 residues. V was pared by 4 bases and J by 2 bases, with 18 bases between. CDR1 and CDR2 (germline): SGHVS, FQNEAQ. The DNA of the CDR3 is TGTGCCAGCAGCTCCTTCCCGAGATCCAAGACTGGGGCCAACGTCCTGACTTTC. Translation gives CASSSFPRSKTGANVLTF. Full variable domain (missing parts from reference TRBV7-8 and TRBJ2-6): GAGVSQSPRYKVAKRGQDVALRCDPISGHVSLFWYQQALGQGPEFLTYFQNEAQLDKSGLPSDRFFAERPEGSVSTLKIQRTQQEDSAVYLCASSSFPRSKTGANVLTFGAGSRLTVL.

V and J are TRBV6-5 and TRBJ1-2, with 10 bases lining up with TRBD1. The germline V gene has CDR1 MNHEY and CDR2 SVGAGI. This CDR3 region has 15 residues. J was trimmed by 3 bases and V by 8 bases; bases with no gene match: 9. In nucleotides, the CDR3 is TGTGCCAGCGCCCGGGACAGGGGACGGGACTATGGCTACACCTTC. Its protein is CASARDRGRDYGYTF.

V gene TRBV10-1 combines with J gene TRBJ2-2; 8 bases line up with TRBD2. The CDR3 contains 13 residues. In germline, CDR1 is WNHNN, CDR2 SYGVQD (reference sequence). Losses at the gene ends were 5 bases for V and 7 bases for J; bases not matched to a gene: 3. In DNA, the CDR3 is TGCGCCAGCAGTTCAAGCGGGGGCGGGGAGCTGTTTTTT. Translated: CASSSSGGGELFF.

The chain has TRBV27 and TRBJ2-7, with D perhaps matching TRBD1 (5 bases). The CDR3 sequence is 14 residues long. Trimming removed 3 bases from V and 2 bases from J, with 11 bases in between. Germline values: CDR1 MNHEY, CDR2 SMNVEV (reference sequence). The CDR3 DNA is TGTGCCAGCAGTTTGGGGCCGGGCCCCTACGAGCAGTACTTC. Its protein is CASSLGPGPYEQYF.

This chain joins TRBV28 and TRBJ2-1, with TRBD2 matching over 10 bases. Germline trimming cut 8 bases from V and 3 bases from J; bases unmatched to any gene: 10. This CDR3 spans 16 amino acids. The germline CDR1 and CDR2 sequences are MDHEN and SYDVKM. CDR3 sequence reads: CASGAGGLAFYNEQFF. CDR3 sequence (DNA): TGTGCCAGCGGAGCCGGGGGACTAGCGTTCTACAATGAGCAGTTCTTC.

The chain has TRBV19 and TRBJ1-5; D perhaps matches TRBD1 (6 bases). Looked up from germline, CDR1 is LNHDA and CDR2 is SQIVND (reference sequence). The CDR3 sequence is 16 residues long. V was pared by 5 bases and J by 1 base, with 15 bases between. CDR3 coding DNA: TGTGCCAGTAGTGCAAGAAGACAGGCGAGCAATCAGCCCCAGCATTTT. Translating it yields CASSARRQASNQPQHF.

A note on this clone: One junction end disagrees with the germline gene, perhaps due to a read error. The rearrangement uses TRBV7-3 and TRBJ1-3; TRBD1 is a possible D gene (6 bases). The CDR3 runs to 15 residues. The germline CDR1 and CDR2 sequences are SGHTA and FQGTGA. The CDR3 loop is CASSATGTKGNTIYF. CDR3 nucleotide sequence: TGTGCTAGCAGCGCGACCGGGACAAAAGGAAACACCATATATTTT.

V gene TRBV29-1 combines with J gene TRBJ2-5, with a possible D match to TRBD2 (7 bases). This CDR3 spans 12 amino acids. The V gene's germline CDR1 is SQVTM and CDR2 ANQGSEA. The V end lost 6 bases, the J end lost 6 bases, and 14 bases lay between the germline ends. CDR3 sequence (DNA): TGCAGCGTCAGAGGGGGGGAGCAGACCCAGTACTTC. This encodes CSVRGGEQTQYF.

This sequence joins TRBV5-1 and TRBJ2-2; 9 bases are a match to TRBD2. Germline lookup yields CDR1 SGHRS and CDR2 YFSETQ. The CDR3 sequence is 15 residues long. The V and J ends lost 7 bases and 2 bases, in that order; junction bases with no gene match: 6. As DNA, the CDR3 is TGCGCCAGCCGGGAGGGGACTAGCAACACCGGGGAGCTGTTTTTT. Amino acids: CASREGTSNTGELFF.

The chain is built from TRBV19 and TRBJ1-3; D is perhaps TRBD1 (6 bases). CDR1 and CDR2 from the germline V gene are LNHDA and SQIVND (reference sequence). CDR3 length: 14 residues. The ends were cut back, 6 bases at V and 2 bases at J, with 11 bases in the middle. CDR3 coding DNA: TGTGCCAGTAGCAGGACAGAAACTGGAAACACCATATATTTT. Its protein is CASSRTETGNTIYF.

The chain links TRBV13 to TRBJ1-1; possibly TRBD1 for D (6 bases). The CDR3 length is 13 residues. Trimming removed 5 bases from V and 8 bases from J, with 15 bases in between. Looked up from germline, CDR1 is PRHDT and CDR2 is FYEKMQ (reference sequence). The CDR3 region has the DNA TGTGCCAGCAGCGCCCGAAGGGGGGGCGAAGCTTTCTTT. Translating gives CASSARRGGEAFF. Based on the CDR3 plus reference TRBV13 and TRBJ1-1, the full variable domain is AAGVIQSPRHLIKEKRETATLKCYPIPRHDTVYWYQQGPGQDPQFLISFYEKMQSDKGSIPDRFSAQQFSDYHSELNMSSLELGDSALYFCASSARRGGEAFFGQGTRLTVV.

The gene calls are TRBV7-9 and TRBJ1-4, with D possibly TRBD1 on 5 matching bases. The V and J ends lost 1 base and 8 bases respectively, with 14 bases between them. Germline V gene data show CDR1 as SEHNR and CDR2 as FQNEAQ (reference sequence). The CDR3 spans 15 residues. CDR3 DNA sequence: TGTGCCAGCAGCTTAGGGGAAGGGGTATGGGAAAAACTGTTTTTT. Its translation is CASSLGEGVWEKLFF.

This clone came up a few times. The chain joins TRBV6-6 to TRBJ1-1; tentatively, D is TRBD1 (6 bases). This CDR3 contains 18 residues. With 10 bases removed from V and 6 bases from J, the gap between germline ends came to 33 bases. CDR1 and CDR2 from the germline V gene are MNHNY and SVGAGI (reference sequence). Here the CDR3 reads CATSRTRTGPNLRAEAFF. The CDR3 DNA follows: TGTGCCACCAGCCGAACGAGAACAGGGCCAAACCTTAGGGCTGAAGCTTTCTTT.

The J gene is TRBJ2-3, the V gene TRBV11-1, with D uncertain. Trimming shortened V by 5 bases and J by 4 bases, and 13 bases separated the two germline ends. CDR1 and CDR2 (germline): SGHAT, FQDESV (reference sequence). CDR3 length equals 14 residues. The CDR3 sequence: CASSDFRGADTQYF. The DNA for the CDR3 is TGTGCCAGCAGCGACTTCAGAGGAGCAGATACGCAGTATTTT.

This clone has a single count. The identical CDR3 is also encoded by other nucleotide sequences in the sample. J is TRBJ2-3 and V is TRBV5-4, with 7 bases fitting TRBD2. The CDR3 length is 15 residues. V shed 0 bases, J shed 2 bases, and the junction held 3 bases outside the gene matches. CDR1 is SGHNT, CDR2 YYREEE, per germline (reference sequence). The chain's CDR3 is CASSLGLAATDTQYF. Written as DNA, the CDR3 is TGTGCCAGCAGCTTGGGGCTAGCGGCCACAGATACGCAGTATTTT.

V gene TRBV7-2 combines with J gene TRBJ1-6; no clear D gene. V dropped 3 bases and J dropped 13 bases, with 16 bases sitting between them. The V gene's germline CDR1 is SGHTA and CDR2 FQGNSA. There are 14 residues in the CDR3. DNA of the CDR3: TGTGCCAGCAGCTTTGTTGGGCCCTCACGGCCCCTCCACTTT. Translating gives CASSFVGPSRPLHF.